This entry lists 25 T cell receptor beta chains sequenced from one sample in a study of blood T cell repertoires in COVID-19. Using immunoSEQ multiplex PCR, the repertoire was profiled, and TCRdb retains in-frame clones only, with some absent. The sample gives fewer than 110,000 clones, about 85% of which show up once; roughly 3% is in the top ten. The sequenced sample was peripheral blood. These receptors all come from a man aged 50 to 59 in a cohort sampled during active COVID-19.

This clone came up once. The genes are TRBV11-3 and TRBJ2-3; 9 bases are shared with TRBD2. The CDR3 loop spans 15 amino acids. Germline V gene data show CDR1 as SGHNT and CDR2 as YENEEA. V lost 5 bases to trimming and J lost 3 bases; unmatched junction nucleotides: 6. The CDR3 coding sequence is TGTGCCAGCAGCGAATCTAGCGGGATTACAGATACGCAGTATTTT. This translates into CASSESSGITDTQYF.

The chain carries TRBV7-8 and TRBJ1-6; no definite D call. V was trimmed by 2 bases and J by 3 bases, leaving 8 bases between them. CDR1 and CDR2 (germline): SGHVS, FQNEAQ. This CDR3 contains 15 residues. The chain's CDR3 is CASSLSRGYNSPLHF. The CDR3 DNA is TGTGCCAGCAGCTTATCCCGGGGCTATAATTCACCCCTCCACTTT. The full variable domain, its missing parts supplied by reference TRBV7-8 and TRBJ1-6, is GAGVSQSPRYKVAKRGQDVALRCDPISGHVSLFWYQQALGQGPEFLTYFQNEAQLDKSGLPSDRFFAERPEGSVSTLKIQRTQQEDSAVYLCASSLSRGYNSPLHFGNGTRLTVT.

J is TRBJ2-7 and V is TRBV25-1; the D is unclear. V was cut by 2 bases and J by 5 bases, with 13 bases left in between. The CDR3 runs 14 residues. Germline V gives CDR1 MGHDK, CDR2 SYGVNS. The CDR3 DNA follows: TGTGCCAGCAGTGAAGGGCTTCGGCAGGACGAGCAGTACTTC. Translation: CASSEGLRQDEQYF.

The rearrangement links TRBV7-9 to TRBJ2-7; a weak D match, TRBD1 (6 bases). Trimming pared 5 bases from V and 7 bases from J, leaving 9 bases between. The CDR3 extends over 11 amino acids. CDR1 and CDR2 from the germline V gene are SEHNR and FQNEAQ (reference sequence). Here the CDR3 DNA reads TGTGCCAGCAGCACAACAGGGGAGCAGTACTTC. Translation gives CASSTTGEQYF. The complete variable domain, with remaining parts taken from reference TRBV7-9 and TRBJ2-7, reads DTGVSQNPRHKITKRGQNVTFRCDPISEHNRLYWYRQTLGQGPEFLTYFQNEAQLEKSRLLSDRFSAERPKGSFSTLEIQRTEQGDSAMYLCASSTTGEQYFGPGTRLTVT.

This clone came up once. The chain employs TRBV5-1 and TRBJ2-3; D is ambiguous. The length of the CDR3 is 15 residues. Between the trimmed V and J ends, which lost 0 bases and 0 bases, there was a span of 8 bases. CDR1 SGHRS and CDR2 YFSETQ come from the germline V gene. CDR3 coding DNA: TGCGCCAGCAGCTTGGACAGTTCTAGCACAGATACGCAGTATTTT. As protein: CASSLDSSSTDTQYF.

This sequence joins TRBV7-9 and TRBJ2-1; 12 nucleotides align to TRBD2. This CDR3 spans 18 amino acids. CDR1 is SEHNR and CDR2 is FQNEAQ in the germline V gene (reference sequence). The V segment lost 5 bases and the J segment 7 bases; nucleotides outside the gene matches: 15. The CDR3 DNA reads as TGTGCCAGCAGCCCCTCCTCTAGCGGGGGGGCCCTTAGGAATGAGCAGTTCTTC. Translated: CASSPSSSGGALRNEQFF.

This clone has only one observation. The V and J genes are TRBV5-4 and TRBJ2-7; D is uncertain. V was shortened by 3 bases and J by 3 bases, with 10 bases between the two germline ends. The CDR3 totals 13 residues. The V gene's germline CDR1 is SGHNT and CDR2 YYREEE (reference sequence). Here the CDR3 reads CASSYSPGYEQYF. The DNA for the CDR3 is TGTGCCAGCAGCTACTCCCCCGGCTACGAGCAGTACTTC.

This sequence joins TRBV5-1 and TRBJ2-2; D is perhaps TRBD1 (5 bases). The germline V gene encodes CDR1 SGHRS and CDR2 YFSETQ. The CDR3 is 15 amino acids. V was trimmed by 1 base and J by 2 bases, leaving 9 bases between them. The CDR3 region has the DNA TGCGCCAGCAGCTTGCTAGGGGAAAACACCGGGGAGCTGTTTTTT. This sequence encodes CASSLLGENTGELFF.

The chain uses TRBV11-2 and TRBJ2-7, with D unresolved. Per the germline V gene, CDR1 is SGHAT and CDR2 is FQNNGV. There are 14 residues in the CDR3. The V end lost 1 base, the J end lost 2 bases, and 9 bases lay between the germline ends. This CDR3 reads CASSLVIGAYEQYV. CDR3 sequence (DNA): TGTGCCAGCAGCTTAGTTATCGGAGCCTACGAGCAGTACGTC.

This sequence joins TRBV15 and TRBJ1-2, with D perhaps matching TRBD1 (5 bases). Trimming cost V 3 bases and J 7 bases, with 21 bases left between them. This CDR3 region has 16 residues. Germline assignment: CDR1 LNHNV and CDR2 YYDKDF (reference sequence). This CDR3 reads CATSRSFRGEKGGYTF. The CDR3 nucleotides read TGTGCCACCAGCAGGAGCTTTCGGGGGGAAAAGGGTGGCTACACCTTC.

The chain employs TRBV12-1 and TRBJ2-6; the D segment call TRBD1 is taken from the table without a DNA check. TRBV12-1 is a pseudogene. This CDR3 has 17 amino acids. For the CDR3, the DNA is TGTGCCAGCAGCATCCCAAGGGGTTTCTCTGGGGCCAACGTCCTGACTTTC. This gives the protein CASSIPRGFSGANVLTF.

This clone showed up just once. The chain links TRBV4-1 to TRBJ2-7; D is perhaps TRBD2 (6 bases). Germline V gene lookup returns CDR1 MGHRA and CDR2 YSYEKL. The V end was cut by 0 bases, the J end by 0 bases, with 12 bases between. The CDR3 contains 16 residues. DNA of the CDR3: TGCGCCAGCAGCCAAGATTGGGGGGAGCTCTCCTACGAGCAGTACGTC. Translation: CASSQDWGELSYEQYV.

In DNA form, the CDR3 reads TGTGCCAGCAGCTTCCGGACTAGCGGGGGGTTAGCCAAAAACATTCAGTACTTC. Its protein product is CASSFRTSGGLAKNIQYF. The chain couples TRBV5-6 to TRBJ2-4, with 14 bases aligning to TRBD2. Per germline, CDR1 SGHDT and CDR2 YYEEEE. This CDR3 has 18 amino acids. V was pared by 2 bases and J by 0 bases, with 4 bases of the junction left unmatched.

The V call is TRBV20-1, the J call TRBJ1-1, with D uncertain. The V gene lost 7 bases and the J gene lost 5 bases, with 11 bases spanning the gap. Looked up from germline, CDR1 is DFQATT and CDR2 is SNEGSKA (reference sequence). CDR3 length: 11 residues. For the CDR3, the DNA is TGCAGTGTCTCTCGAGGGACTGAAGCTTTCTTT. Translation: CSVSRGTEAFF.

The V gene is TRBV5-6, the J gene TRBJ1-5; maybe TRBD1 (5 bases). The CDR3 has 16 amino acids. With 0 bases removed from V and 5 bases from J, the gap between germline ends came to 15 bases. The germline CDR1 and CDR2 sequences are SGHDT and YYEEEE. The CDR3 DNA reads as TGTGCCAGCAGCTTGGTCCCCAAGACAGCCCATCAGCCCCAGCATTTT. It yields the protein CASSLVPKTAHQPQHF. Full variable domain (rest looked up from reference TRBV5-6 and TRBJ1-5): DAGVTQSPTHLIKTRGQQVTLRCSPKSGHDTVSWYQQALGQGPQFIFQYYEEEERQRGNFPDRFSGHQFPNYSSELNVNALLLGDSALYLCASSLVPKTAHQPQHFGDGTRLSIL.

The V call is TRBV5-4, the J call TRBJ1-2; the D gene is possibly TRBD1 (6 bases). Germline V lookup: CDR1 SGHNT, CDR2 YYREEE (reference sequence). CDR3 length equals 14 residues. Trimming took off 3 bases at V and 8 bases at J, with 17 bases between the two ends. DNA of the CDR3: TGTGCCAGCAGCTCCGACGGGGGGGGGCTCGGCTACACCTTC. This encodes CASSSDGGGLGYTF.

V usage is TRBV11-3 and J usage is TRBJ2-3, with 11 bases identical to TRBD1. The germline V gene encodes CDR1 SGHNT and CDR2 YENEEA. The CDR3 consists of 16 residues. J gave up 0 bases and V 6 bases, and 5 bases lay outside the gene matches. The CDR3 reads CASSTGQGASTDTQYF. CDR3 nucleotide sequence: TGTGCCAGCAGTACCGGACAGGGGGCCAGCACAGATACGCAGTATTTT.

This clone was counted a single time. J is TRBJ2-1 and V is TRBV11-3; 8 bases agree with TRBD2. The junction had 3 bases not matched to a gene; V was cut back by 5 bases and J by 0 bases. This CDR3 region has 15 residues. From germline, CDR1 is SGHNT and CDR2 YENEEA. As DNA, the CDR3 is TGTGCCAGCAGCCTCGCGGGGGGCTCCTACAATGAGCAGTTCTTC. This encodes CASSLAGGSYNEQFF.

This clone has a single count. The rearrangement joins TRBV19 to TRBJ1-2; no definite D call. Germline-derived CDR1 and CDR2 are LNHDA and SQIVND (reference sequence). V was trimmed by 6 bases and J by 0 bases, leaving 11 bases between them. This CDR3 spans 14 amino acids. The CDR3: CASRARSANYGYTF. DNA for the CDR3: TGTGCCAGTAGAGCCCGGAGTGCTAACTATGGCTACACCTTC.

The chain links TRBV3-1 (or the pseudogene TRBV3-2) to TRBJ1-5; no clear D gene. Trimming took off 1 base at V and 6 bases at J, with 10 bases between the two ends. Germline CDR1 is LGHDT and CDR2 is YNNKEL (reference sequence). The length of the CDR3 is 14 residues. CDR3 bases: TGTGCCAGCAGCCAAGGTTTGGGCACTCAGCCCCAGCATTTT. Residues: CASSQGLGTQPQHF.

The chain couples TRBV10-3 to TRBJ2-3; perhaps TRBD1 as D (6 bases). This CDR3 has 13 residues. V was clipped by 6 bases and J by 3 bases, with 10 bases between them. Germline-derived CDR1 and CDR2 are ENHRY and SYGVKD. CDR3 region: CAISMDSTDTQYF. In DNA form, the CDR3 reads TGTGCCATCAGCATGGACAGTACAGATACGCAGTATTTT.

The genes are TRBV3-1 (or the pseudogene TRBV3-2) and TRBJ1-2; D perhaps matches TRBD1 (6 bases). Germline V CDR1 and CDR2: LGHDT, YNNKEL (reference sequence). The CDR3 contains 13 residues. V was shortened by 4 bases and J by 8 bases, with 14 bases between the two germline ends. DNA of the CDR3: TGTGCCAGCAGCCGTACAGGGTCGTACGGCTACACCTTC. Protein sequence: CASSRTGSYGYTF.

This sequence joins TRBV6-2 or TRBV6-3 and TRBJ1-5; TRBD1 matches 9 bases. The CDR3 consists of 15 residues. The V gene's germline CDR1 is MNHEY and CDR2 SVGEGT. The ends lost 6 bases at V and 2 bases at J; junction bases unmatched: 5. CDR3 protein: CASSSGQGGNQPQHF. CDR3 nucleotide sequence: TGTGCCAGCAGCTCGGGACAGGGCGGCAATCAGCCCCAGCATTTT.

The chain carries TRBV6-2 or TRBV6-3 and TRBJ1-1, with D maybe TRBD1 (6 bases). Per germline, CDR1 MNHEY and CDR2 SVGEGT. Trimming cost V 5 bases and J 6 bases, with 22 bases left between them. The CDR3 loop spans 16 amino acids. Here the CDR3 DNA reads TGTGCCAGCAGTATCGGGGACATCAAGAATTACGCTGAAGCTTTCTTT. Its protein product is CASSIGDIKNYAEAFF.

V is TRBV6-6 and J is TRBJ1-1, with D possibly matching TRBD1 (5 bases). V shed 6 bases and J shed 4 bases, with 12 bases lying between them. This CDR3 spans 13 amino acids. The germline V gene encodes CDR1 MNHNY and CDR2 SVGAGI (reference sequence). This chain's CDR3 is CASRGGAGTEAFF. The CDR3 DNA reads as TGTGCCAGCAGAGGAGGGGCGGGCACTGAAGCTTTCTTT.